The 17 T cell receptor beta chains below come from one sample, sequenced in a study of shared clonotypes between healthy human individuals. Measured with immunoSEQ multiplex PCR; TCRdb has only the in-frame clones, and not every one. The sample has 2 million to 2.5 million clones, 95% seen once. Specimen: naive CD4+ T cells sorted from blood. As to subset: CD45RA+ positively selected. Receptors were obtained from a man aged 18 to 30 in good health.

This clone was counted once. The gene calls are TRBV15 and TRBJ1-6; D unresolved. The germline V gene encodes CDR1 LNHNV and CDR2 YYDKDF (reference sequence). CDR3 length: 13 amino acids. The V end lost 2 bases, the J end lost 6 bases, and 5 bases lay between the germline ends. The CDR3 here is CATSRQVNSPLHF. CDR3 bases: TGTGCCACCAGCAGACAGGTTAATTCACCCCTCCACTTT. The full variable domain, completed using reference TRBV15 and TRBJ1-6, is DAMVIQNPRYQVTQFGKPVTLSCSQTLNHNVMYWYQQKSSQAPKLLFHYYDKDFNNEADTPDNFQSRRPNTSFCFLDIRSPGLGDTAMYLCATSRQVNSPLHFGNGTRLTVT.

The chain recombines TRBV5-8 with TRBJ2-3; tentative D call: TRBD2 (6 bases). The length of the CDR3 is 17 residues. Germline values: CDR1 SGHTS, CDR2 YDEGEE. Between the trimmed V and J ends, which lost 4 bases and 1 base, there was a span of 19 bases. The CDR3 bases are TGTGCCAGCAGCACCTCTATGGGATCGGGAGGCACAGATACGCAGTATTTT. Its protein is CASSTSMGSGGTDTQYF.

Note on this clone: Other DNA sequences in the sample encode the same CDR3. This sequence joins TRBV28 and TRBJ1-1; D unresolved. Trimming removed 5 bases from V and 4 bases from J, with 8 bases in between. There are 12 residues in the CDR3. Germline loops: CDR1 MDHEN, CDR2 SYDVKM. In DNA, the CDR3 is TGTGCCAGCAGTCCTTTGGGCACTGAAGCTTTCTTT. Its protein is CASSPLGTEAFF.

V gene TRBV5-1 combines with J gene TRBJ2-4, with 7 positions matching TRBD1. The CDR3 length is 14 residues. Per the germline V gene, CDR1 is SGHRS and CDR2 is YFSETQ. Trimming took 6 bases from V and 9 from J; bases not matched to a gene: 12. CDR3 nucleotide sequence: TGCGCCAGCACCGAGACAGGGAGTGTTGGCATTCAGTACTTC. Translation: CASTETGSVGIQYF.

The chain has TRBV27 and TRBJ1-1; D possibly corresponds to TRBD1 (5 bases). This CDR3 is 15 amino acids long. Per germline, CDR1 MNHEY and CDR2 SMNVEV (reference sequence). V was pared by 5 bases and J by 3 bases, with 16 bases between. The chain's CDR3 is CASSHRQLLYTEAFF. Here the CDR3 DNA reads TGTGCCAGCAGTCACAGACAGCTACTATACACTGAAGCTTTCTTT.

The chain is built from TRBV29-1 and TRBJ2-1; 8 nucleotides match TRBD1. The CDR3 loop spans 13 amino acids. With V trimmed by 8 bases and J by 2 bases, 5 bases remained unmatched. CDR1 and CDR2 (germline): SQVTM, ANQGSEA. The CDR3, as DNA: TGCAGCTACACAGGGGGGACCTACAATGAGCAGTTCTTC. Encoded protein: CSYTGGTYNEQFF.

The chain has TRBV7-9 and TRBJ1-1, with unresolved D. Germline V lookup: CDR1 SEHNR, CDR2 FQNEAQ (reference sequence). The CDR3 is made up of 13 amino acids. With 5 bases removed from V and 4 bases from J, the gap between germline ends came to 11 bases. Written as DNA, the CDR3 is TGTGCCAGCAGCCTCTTGGGCGGCACTGAAGCTTTCTTT. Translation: CASSLLGGTEAFF.

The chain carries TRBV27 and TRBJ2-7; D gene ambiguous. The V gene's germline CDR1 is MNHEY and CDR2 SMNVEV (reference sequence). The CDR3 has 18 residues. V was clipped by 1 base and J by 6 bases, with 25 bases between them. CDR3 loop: CASSLLGPYGVPTTEQYF. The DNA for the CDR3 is TGTGCCAGCAGTTTATTAGGCCCCTATGGCGTTCCGACCACCGAGCAGTACTTC.

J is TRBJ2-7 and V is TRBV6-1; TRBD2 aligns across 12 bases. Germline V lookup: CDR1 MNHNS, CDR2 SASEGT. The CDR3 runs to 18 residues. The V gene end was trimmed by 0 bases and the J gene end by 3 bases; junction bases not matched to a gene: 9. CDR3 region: CASSEAGTSGGYFYEQYF. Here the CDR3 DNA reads TGTGCCAGCAGTGAAGCGGGAACTAGCGGGGGGTACTTCTACGAGCAGTACTTC.

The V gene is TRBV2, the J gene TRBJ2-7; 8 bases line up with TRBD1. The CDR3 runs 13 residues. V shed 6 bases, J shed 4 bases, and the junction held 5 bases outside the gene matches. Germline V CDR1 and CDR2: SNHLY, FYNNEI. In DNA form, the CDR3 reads TGTGCCAGCAGCCGGGACAGGTCGTACGAGCAGTACTTC. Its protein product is CASSRDRSYEQYF. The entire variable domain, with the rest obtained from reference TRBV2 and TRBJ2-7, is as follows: EPEVTQTPSHQVTQMGQEVILRCVPISNHLYFYWYRQILGQKVEFLVSFYNNEISEKSEIFDDQFSVERPDGSNFTLKIRSTKLEDSAMYFCASSRDRSYEQYFGPGTRLTVT.

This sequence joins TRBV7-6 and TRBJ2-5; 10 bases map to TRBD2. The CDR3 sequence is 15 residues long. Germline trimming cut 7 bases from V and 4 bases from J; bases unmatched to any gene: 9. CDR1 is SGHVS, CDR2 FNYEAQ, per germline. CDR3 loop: CASTKKREGGETQYF. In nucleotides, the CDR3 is TGTGCCAGCACCAAGAAGCGGGAGGGGGGAGAGACCCAGTACTTC.

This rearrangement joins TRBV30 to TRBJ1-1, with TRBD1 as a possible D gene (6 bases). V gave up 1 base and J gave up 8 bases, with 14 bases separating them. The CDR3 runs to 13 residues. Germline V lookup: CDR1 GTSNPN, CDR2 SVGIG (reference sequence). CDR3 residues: CAWSDLTGLEAFF. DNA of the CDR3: TGTGCCTGGAGTGACTTGACAGGACTAGAAGCTTTCTTT.

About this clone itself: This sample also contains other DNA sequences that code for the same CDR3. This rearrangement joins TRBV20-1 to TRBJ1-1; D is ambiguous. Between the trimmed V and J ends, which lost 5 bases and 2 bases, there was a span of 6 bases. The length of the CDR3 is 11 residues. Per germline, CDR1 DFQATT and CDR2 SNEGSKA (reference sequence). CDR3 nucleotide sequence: TGCAGTGCTCGATTTAACACTGAAGCTTTCTTT. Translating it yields CSARFNTEAFF.

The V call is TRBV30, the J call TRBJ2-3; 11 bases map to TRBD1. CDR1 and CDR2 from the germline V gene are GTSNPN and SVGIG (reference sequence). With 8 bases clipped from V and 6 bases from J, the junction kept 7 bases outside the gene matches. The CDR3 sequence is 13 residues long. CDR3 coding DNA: TGTGCCCGTGGGACAGGGGGAGGGGATACGCAGTATTTT. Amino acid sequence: CARGTGGGDTQYF.

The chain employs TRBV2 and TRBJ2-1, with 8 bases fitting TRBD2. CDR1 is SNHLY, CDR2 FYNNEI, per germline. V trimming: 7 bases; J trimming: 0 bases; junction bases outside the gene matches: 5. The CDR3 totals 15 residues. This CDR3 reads CASNREGSSYNEQFF. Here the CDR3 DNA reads TGTGCCAGCAATCGGGAGGGGAGCTCCTACAATGAGCAGTTCTTC.

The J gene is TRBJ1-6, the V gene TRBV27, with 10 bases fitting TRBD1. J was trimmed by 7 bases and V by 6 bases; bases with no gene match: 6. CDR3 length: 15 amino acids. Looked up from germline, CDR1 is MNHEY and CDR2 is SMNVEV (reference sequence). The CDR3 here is CASRVGTGDNSPLHF. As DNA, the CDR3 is TGTGCCAGCAGAGTTGGGACAGGGGACAATTCACCCCTCCACTTT.

DNA for the CDR3: TGTGCCATCAGTTCATTACAGGGCGTGGGCTCTGGAAACACCATATATTTT. It specifies CAISSLQGVGSGNTIYF. The chain has TRBV10-3 and TRBJ1-3, with D perhaps TRBD1 (6 bases). The V end was cut by 5 bases, the J end by 0 bases, with 17 bases between. The CDR3 contains 17 residues. Germline CDR1 reads ENHRY; CDR2 reads SYGVKD.